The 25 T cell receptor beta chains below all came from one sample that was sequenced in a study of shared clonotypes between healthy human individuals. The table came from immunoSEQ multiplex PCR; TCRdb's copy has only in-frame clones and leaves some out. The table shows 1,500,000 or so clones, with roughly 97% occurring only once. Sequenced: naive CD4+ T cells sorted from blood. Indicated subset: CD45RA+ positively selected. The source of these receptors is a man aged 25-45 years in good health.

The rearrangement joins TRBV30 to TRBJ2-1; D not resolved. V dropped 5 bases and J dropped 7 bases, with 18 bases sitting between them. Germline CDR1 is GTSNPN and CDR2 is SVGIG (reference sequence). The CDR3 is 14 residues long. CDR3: CAWAPGLGVNEQFF. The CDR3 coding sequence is TGTGCCTGGGCCCCGGGTTTGGGTGTGAATGAGCAGTTCTTC. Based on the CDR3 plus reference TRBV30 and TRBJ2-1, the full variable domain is SQTIHQWPATLVQPVGSPLSLECTVEGTSNPNLYWYRQAAGRGLQLLFYSVGIGQISSEVPQNLSASRPQDRQFILSSKKLLLSDSGFYLCAWAPGLGVNEQFFGPGTRLTVL.

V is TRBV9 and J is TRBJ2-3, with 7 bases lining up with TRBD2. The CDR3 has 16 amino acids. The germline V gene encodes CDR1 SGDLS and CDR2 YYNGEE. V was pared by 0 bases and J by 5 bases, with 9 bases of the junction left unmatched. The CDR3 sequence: CASSVGLAAYKDTQYF. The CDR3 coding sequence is TGTGCCAGCAGCGTAGGCCTAGCGGCCTACAAAGATACGCAGTATTTT.

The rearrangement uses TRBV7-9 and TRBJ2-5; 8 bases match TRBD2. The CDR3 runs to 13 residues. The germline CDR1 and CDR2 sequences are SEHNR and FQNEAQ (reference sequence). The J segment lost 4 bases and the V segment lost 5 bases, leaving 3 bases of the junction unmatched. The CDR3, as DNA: TGTGCCAGCAGCCGGACTAGCCCAGAGACCCAGTACTTC. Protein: CASSRTSPETQYF. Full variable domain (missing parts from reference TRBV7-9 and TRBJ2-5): DTGVSQNPRHKITKRGQNVTFRCDPISEHNRLYWYRQTLGQGPEFLTYFQNEAQLEKSRLLSDRFSAERPKGSFSTLEIQRTEQGDSAMYLCASSRTSPETQYFGPGTRLLVL.

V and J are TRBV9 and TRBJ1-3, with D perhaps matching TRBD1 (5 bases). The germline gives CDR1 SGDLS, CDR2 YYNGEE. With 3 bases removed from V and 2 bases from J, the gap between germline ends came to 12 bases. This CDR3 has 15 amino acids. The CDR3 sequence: CASSAQGLTGNTIYF. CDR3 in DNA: TGTGCCAGCAGCGCCCAGGGACTCACTGGAAACACCATATATTTT. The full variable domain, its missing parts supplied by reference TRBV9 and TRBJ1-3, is DSGVTQTPKHLITATGQRVTLRCSPRSGDLSVYWYQQSLDQGLQFLIQYYNGEERAKGNILERFSAQQFPDLHSELNLSSLELGDSALYFCASSAQGLTGNTIYFGEGSWLTVV.

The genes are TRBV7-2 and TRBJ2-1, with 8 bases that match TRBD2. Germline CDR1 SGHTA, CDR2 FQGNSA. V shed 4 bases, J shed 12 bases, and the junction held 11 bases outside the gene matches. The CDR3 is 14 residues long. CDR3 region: CASSYLAGGPGQFF. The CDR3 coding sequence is TGTGCCAGCAGCTACCTAGCGGGCGGGCCGGGGCAGTTCTTC.

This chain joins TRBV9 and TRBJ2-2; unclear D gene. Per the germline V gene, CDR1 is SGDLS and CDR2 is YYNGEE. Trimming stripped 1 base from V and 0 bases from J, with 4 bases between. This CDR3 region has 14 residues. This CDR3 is CASSVPTNTGELFF. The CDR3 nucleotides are TGTGCCAGCAGCGTACCCACGAACACCGGGGAGCTGTTTTTT.

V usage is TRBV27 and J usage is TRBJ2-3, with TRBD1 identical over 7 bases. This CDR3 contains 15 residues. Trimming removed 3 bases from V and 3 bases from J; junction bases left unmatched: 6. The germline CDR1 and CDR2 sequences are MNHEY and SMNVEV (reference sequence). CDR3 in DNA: TGTGCCAGCAGTTTCGACAGGGAAGGAACAGATACGCAGTATTTT. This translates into CASSFDREGTDTQYF.

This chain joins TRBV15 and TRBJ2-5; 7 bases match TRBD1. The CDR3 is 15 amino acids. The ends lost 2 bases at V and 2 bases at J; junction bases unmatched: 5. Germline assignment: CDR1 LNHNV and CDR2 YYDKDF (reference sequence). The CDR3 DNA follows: TGTGCCACCAGCAGAACTTTGGACAGGCAAGAGACCCAGTACTTC. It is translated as CATSRTLDRQETQYF. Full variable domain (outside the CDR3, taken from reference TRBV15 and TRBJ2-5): DAMVIQNPRYQVTQFGKPVTLSCSQTLNHNVMYWYQQKSSQAPKLLFHYYDKDFNNEADTPDNFQSRRPNTSFCFLDIRSPGLGDTAMYLCATSRTLDRQETQYFGPGTRLLVL.

The CDR3 spells CASVICTF. CDR3 bases: TGTGCCAGCGTAATATGCACCTTC. The V call is TRBV25-1, the J call TRBJ1-2, with D unclear. Trimming took off 8 bases at V and 13 bases at J, with 8 bases between the two ends. The CDR3 contains 8 residues. CDR1 is MGHDK, CDR2 SYGVNS, per germline.

CDR3 bases: TGTGCCAGCAGTTACTCGCCGCAGCCCACGAATACGCAGTATTTT. This gives the protein CASSYSPQPTNTQYF. The J gene is TRBJ2-3, the V gene TRBV6-5, with D unresolved. The CDR3 is 15 amino acids. In germline, CDR1 is MNHEY, CDR2 SVGAGI. V was cut by 0 bases and J by 7 bases, with 14 bases left in between.

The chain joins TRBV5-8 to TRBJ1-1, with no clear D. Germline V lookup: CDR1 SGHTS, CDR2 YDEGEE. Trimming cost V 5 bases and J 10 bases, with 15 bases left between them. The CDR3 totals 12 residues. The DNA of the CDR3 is TGTGCCAGCAGACAGCCTTCGGCCCGAGCTTTCTTT. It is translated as CASRQPSARAFF.

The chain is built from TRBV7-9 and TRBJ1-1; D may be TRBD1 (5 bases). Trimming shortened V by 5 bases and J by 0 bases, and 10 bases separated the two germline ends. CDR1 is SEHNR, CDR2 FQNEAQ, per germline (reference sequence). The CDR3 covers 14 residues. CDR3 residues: CASSRLGVNTEAFF. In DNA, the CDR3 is TGTGCCAGCAGCCGGTTGGGGGTGAACACTGAAGCTTTCTTT.

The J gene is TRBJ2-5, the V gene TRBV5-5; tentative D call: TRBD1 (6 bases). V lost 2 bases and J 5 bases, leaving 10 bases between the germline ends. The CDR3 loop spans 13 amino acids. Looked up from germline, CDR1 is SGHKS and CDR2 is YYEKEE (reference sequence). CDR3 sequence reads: CASSFPGEETQYF. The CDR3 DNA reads TGTGCCAGCAGCTTCCCAGGGGAGGAGACCCAGTACTTC. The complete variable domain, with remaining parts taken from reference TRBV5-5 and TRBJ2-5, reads DAGVTQSPTHLIKTRGQQVTLRCSPISGHKSVSWYQQVLGQGPQFIFQYYEKEERGRGNFPDRFSARQFPNYSSELNVNALLLGDSALYLCASSFPGEETQYFGPGTRLLVL.

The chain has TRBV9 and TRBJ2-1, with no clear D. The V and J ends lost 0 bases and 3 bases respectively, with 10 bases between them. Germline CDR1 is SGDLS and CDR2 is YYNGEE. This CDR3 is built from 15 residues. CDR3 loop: CASSVVVGRYNEQFF. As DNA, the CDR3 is TGTGCCAGCAGCGTAGTAGTAGGTCGCTACAATGAGCAGTTCTTC. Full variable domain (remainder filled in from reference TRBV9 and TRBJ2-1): DSGVTQTPKHLITATGQRVTLRCSPRSGDLSVYWYQQSLDQGLQFLIQYYNGEERAKGNILERFSAQQFPDLHSELNLSSLELGDSALYFCASSVVVGRYNEQFFGPGTRLTVL.

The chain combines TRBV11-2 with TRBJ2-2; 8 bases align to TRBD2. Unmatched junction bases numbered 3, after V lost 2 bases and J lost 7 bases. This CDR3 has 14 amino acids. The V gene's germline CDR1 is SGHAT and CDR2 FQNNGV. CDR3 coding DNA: TGTGCCAGCAGCTTAAGCGGGAGTTTCGGGGAGCTGTTTTTT. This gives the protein CASSLSGSFGELFF. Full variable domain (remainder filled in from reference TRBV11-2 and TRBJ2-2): EAGVAQSPRYKIIEKRQSVAFWCNPISGHATLYWYQQILGQGPKLLIQFQNNGVVDDSQLPKDRFSAERLKGVDSTLKIQPAKLEDSAVYLCASSLSGSFGELFFGEGSRLTVL.

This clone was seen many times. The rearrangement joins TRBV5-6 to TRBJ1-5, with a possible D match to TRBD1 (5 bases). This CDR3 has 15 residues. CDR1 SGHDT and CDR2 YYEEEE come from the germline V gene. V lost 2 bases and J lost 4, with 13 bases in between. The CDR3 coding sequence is TGTGCCAGCAGCTTAAACGGAGGGGAGAATCAGCCCCAGCATTTT. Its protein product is CASSLNGGENQPQHF.

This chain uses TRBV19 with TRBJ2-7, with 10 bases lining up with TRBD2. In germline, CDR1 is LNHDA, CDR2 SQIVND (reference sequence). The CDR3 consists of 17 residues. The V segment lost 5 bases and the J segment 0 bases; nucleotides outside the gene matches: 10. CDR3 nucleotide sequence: TGTGCCAGTAGTGGACTTTCTAGCGGGAGCTCCTCCTACGAGCAGTACTTC. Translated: CASSGLSSGSSSYEQYF.

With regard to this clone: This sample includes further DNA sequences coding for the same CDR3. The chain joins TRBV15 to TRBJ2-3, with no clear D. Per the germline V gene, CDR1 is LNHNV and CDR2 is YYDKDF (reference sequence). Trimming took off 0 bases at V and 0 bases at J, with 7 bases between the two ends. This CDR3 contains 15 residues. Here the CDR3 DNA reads TGTGCCACCAGCAGAGACAGGACCAGCACAGATACGCAGTATTTT. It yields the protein CATSRDRTSTDTQYF. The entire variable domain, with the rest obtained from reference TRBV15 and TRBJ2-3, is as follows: DAMVIQNPRYQVTQFGKPVTLSCSQTLNHNVMYWYQQKSSQAPKLLFHYYDKDFNNEADTPDNFQSRRPNTSFCFLDIRSPGLGDTAMYLCATSRDRTSTDTQYFGPGTRLTVL.

The CDR3 bases are TGTGCCAGCAGTGATCAAGCGGGTAGCGGGAAGGGTGAGGATACGCAGTATTTT. It translates to CASSDQAGSGKGEDTQYF. The genes are TRBV25-1 and TRBJ2-3; 8 bases match TRBD2. Per the germline V gene, CDR1 is MGHDK and CDR2 is SYGVNS. The CDR3 consists of 18 residues. The V segment lost 3 bases and the J segment 6 bases; nucleotides outside the gene matches: 17.

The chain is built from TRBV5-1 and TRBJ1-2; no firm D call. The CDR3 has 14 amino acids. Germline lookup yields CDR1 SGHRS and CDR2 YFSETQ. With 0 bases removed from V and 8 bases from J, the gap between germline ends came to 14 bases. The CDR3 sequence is CASSLVRPSEGYTF. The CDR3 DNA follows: TGCGCCAGCAGCTTGGTACGACCCTCGGAGGGCTACACCTTC.

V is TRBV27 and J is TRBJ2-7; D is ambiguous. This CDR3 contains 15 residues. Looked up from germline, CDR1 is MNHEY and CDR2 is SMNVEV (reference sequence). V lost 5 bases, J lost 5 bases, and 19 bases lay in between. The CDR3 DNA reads TGTGCCAGCAGTCCTTGGGCACCTCGAAACAACGAGCAGTACTTC. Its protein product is CASSPWAPRNNEQYF.

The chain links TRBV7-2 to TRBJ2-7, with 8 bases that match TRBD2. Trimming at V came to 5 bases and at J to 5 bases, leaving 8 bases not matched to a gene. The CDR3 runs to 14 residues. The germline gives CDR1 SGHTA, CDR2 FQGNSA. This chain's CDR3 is CASSPARAGDEQYF. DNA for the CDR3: TGTGCCAGCAGCCCGGCCAGAGCGGGAGACGAGCAGTACTTC.

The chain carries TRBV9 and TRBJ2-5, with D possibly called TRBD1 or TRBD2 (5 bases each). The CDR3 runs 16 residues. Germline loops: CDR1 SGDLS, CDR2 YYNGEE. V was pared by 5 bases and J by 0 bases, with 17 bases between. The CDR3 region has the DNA TGTGCCAGCAGTGAACTCGGGGCTGCGTACCAAGAGACCCAGTACTTC. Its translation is CASSELGAAYQETQYF.

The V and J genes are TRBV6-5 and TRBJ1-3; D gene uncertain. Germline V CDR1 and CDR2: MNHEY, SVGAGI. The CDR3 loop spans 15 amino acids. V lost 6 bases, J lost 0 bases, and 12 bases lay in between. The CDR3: CASSLGLGSGNTIYF. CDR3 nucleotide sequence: TGTGCCAGCAGCTTAGGCCTAGGCTCTGGAAACACCATATATTTT.

CDR3 nucleotide sequence: TGTGCCAGCAGCTTAGGGGGGACTACCCTCGGGGAGCAGTTCTTC. This gives the protein CASSLGGTTLGEQFF. V is TRBV11-2 and J is TRBJ2-1; 7 nucleotides match TRBD2. The V segment lost 1 base and the J segment 10 bases; nucleotides outside the gene matches: 10. Per germline, CDR1 SGHAT and CDR2 FQNNGV. The CDR3 is 15 residues long.